This T cell receptor beta chain came from a study of Graves' ophthalmopathy and Graves' hyperthyroidism. This clonotype showed up many times. Clinicians made diagnoses from clinical symptoms, serum thyroxine, TRAb, thyroid ultrasound and orbital computed tomography. The V gene's germline CDR1 is SGDLS and CDR2 YYNGEE. The V and J ends lost 3 bases and 8 bases respectively, with 14 bases between them. There are 14 residues in the CDR3. Investigators amplified TCR beta CDR3 regions from RNA transcripts. HTBI primers were used in a first-round RT-PCR, which preceded a second-round multiplex PCR. TCRdb redid the calling of the multiplex PCR reads with MiXCR, one entry per CDR3 protein. The sample has around 1,000,000 distinct CDR3 sequences, 35% to 40% seen once.

The clonotype was recovered from an adult man with Graves' hyperthyroidism. Sequencing was performed on peripheral blood or thyroid tissue (not recorded which). J is TRBJ1-4 and V is TRBV9, with TRBD1 as a possible D gene (5 bases). CDR3 protein: CASSAGGGKEKLFF. The CDR3 bases are TGTGCCAGCAGCGCCGGGGGTGGTAAGGAAAAACTGTTTTTT.